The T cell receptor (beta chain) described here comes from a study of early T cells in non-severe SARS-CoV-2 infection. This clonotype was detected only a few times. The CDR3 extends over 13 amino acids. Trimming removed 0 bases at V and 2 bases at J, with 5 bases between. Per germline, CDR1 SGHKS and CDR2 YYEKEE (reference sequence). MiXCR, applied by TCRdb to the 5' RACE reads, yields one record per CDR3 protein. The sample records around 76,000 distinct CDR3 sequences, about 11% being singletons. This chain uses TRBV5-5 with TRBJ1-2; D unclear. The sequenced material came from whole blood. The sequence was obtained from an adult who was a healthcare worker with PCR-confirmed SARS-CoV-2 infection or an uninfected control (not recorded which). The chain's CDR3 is CASSLEGNYGYTF. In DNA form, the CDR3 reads TGTGCCAGCAGCTTGGAAGGGAACTATGGCTACACCTTC.